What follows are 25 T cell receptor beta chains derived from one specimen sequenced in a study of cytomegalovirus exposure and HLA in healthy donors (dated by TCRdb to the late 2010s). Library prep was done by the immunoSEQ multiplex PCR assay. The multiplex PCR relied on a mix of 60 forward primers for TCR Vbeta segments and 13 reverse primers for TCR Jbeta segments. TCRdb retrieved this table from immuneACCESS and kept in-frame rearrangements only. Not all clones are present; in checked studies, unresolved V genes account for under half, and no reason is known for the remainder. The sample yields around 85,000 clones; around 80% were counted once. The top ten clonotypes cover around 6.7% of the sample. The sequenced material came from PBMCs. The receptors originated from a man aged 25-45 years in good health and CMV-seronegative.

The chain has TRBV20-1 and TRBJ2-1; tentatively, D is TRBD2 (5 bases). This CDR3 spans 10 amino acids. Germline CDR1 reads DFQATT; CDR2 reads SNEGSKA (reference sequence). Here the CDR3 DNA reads TGCAGCGGGGTCGGCAATGAGCAGTTCTTC. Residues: CSGVGNEQFF.

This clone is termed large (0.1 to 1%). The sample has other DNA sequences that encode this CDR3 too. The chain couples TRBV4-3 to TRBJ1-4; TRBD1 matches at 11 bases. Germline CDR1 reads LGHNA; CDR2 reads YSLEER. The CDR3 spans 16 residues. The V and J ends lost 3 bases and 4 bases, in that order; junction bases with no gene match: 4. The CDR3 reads CASSHGQGAGNEKLFF. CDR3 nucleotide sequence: TGCGCCAGCAGCCACGGACAGGGGGCCGGTAATGAAAAACTGTTTTTT.

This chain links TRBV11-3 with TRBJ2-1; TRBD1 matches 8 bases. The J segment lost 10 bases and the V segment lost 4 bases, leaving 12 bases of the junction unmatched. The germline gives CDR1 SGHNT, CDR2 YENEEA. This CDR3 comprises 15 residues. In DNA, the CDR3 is TGTGCCAGCAGCTCCGGGACAGGCTTCCGCGGGGAGCAGTTCTTC. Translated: CASSSGTGFRGEQFF.

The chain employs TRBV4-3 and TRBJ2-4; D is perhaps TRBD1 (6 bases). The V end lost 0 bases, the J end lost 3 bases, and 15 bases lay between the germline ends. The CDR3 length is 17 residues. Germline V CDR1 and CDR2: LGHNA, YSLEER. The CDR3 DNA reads TGCGCCAGCAGCCAAGATCCCCCAGGGGCGGTCAAAAACATTCAGTACTTC. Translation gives CASSQDPPGAVKNIQYF.

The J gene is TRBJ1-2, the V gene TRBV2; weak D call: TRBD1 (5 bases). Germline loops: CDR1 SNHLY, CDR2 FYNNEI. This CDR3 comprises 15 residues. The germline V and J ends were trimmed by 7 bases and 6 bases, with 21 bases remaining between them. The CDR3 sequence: CASNLGRANNNGYTF. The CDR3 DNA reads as TGTGCCAGCAACCTCGGCAGGGCAAACAACAATGGCTACACCTTC.

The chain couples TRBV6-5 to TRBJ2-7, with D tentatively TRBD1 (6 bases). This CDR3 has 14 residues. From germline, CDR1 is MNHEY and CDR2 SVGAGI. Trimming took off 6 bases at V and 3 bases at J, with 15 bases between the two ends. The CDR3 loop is CASSRTAEIYEQYF. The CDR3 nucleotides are TGTGCCAGCAGCCGGACAGCTGAAATCTACGAGCAGTACTTC.

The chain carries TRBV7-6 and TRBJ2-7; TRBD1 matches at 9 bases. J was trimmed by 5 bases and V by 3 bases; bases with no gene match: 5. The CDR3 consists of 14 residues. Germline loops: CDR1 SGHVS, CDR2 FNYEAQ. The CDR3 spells CASSFGTGSDEQYF. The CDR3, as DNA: TGTGCCAGCAGCTTTGGGACAGGGAGCGACGAGCAGTACTTC.

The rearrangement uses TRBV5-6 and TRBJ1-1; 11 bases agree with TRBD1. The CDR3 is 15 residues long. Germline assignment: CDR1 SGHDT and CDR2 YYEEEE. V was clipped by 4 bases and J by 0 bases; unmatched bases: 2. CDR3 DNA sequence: TGTGCCAGCAGCCCGGACAGGGGGCTGAACACTGAAGCTTTCTTT. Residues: CASSPDRGLNTEAFF.

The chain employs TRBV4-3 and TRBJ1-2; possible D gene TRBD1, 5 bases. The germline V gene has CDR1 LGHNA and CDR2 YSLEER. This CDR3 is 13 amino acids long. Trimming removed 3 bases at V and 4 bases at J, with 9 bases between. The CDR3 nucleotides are TGCGCCAGCAGCCATATACAGGCCTATGGCTACACCTTC. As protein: CASSHIQAYGYTF.

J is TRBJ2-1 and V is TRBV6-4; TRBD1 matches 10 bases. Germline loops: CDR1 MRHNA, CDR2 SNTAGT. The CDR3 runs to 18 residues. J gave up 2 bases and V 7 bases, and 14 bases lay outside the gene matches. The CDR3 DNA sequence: TGTGCCAGCACCCTGGGGGAAGGGACAGGGGAAACCTACAATGAGCAGTTCTTC. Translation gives CASTLGEGTGETYNEQFF.

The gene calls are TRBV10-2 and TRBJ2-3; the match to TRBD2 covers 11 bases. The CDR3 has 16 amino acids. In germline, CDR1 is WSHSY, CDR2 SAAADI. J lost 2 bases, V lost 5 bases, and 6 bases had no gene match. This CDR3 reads CASSSSSGGNTDTQYF. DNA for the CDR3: TGCGCCAGCAGTTCGTCTAGCGGGGGGAACACAGATACGCAGTATTTT.

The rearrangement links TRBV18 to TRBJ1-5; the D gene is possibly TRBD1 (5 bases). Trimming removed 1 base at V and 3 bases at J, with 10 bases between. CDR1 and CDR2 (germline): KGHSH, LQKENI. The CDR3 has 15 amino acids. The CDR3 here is CASSPQGTYNQPQHF. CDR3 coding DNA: TGTGCCAGCTCACCACAGGGGACTTACAATCAGCCCCAGCATTTT. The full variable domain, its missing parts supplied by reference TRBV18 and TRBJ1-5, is NAGVMQNPRHLVRRRGQEARLRCSPMKGHSHVYWYRQLPEEGLKFMVYLQKENIIDESGMPKERFSAEFPKEGPSILRIQQVVRGDSAAYFCASSPQGTYNQPQHFGDGTRLSIL.

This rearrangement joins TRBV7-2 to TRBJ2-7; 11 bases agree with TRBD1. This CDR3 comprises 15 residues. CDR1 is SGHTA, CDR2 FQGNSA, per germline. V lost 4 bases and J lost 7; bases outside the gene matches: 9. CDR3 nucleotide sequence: TGTGCCAGCAGCTCGAGGGACAGGGGGTCAGGAGAGCAGTACTTC. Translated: CASSSRDRGSGEQYF.

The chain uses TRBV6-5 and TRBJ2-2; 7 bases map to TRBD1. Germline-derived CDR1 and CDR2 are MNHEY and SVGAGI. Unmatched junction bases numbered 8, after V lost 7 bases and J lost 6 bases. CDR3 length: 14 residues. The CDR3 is CASKPLQGPGELFF. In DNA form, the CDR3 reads TGTGCCAGCAAACCACTACAGGGGCCCGGGGAGCTGTTTTTT.

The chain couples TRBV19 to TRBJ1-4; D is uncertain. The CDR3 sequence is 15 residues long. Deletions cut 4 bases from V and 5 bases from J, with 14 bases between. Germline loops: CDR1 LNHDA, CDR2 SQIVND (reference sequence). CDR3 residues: CASSTPQTGNEKLFF. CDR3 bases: TGTGCCAGTAGTACCCCCCAAACGGGGAATGAAAAACTGTTTTTT.

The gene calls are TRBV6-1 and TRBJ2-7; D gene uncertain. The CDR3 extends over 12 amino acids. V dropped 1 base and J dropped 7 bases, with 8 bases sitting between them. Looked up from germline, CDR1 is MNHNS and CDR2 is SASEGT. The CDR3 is CASSEDSLEQYF. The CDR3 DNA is TGTGCCAGCAGTGAAGACTCCTTGGAGCAGTACTTC.

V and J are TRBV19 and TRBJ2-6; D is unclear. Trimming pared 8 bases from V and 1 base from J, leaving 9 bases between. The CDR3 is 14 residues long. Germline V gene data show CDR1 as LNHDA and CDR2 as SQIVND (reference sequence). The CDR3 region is CASEIESGANVLTF. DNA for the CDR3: TGTGCCAGTGAGATAGAGTCTGGGGCCAACGTCCTGACTTTC.

CDR3: CASSEASGRAEKLFF. The CDR3 coding sequence is TGTGCCAGCAGTGAAGCATCAGGGAGGGCCGAAAAACTGTTTTTT. This rearrangement joins TRBV2 to TRBJ1-4, with a possible D match to TRBD1 (5 bases). From germline, CDR1 is SNHLY and CDR2 FYNNEI. Deletions cut 0 bases from V and 8 bases from J, with 13 bases between. CDR3 length equals 15 residues.

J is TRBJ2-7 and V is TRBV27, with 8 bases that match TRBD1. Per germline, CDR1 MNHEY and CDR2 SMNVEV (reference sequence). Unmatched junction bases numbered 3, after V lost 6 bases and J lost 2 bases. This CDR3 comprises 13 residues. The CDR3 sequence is CASRAQGAYEQYF. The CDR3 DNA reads TGTGCCAGCAGGGCACAGGGGGCCTACGAGCAGTACTTC.

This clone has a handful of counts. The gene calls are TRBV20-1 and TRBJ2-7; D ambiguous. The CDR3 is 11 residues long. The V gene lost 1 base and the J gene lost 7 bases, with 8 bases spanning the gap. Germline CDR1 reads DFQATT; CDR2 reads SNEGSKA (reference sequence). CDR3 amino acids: CSARGGAEQYF. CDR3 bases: TGCAGTGCTAGAGGAGGAGCGGAGCAGTACTTC.

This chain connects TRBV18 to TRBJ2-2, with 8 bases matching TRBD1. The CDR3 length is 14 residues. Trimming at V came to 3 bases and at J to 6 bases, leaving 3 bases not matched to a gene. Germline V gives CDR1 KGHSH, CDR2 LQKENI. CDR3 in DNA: TGTGCCAGCTCACCGAGACAGGGGTCCGGGGAGCTGTTTTTT. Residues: CASSPRQGSGELFF.

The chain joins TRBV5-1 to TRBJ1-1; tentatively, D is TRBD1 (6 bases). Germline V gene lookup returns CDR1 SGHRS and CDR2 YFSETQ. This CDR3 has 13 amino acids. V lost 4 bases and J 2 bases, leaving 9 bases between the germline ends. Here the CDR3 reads CASSETGNTEAFF. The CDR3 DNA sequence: TGCGCCAGCAGCGAGACAGGAAACACTGAAGCTTTCTTT.

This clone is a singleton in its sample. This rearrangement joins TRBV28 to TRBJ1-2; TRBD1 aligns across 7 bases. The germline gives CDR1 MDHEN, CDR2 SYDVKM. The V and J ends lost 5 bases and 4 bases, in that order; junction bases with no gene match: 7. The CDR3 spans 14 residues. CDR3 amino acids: CASSLLTGSYGYTF. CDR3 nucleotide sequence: TGTGCCAGCAGTCTACTGACAGGGAGCTATGGCTACACCTTC.

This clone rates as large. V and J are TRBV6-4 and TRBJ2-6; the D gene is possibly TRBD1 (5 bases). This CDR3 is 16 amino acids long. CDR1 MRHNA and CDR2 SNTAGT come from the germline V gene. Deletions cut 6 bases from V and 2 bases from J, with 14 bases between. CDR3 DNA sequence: TGTGCCAGCAGCGCCTCGTCAGGGACTGGGGCCAACGTCCTGACTTTC. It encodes CASSASSGTGANVLTF.

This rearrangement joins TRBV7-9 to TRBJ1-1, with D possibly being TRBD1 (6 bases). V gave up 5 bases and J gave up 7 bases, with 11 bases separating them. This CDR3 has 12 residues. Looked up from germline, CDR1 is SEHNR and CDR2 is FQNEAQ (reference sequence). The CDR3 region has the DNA TGTGCCAGCAGCGAGGGGGGGGGTGAAGCTTTCTTT. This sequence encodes CASSEGGGEAFF.